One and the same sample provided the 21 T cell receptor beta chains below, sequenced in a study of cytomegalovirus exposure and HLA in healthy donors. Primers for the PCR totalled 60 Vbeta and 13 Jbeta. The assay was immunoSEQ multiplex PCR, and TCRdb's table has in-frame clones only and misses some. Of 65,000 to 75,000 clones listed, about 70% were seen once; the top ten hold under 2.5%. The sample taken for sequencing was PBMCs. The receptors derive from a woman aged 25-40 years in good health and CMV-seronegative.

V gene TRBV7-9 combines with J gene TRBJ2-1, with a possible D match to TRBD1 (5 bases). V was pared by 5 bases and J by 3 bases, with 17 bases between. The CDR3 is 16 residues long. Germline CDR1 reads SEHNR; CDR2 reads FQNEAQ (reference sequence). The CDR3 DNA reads TGTGCCAGCAGCGAAACCAGGGAAACGGTCTACAATGAGCAGTTCTTC. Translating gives CASSETRETVYNEQFF. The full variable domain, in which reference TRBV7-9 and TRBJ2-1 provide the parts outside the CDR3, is DTGVSQNPRHKITKRGQNVTFRCDPISEHNRLYWYRQTLGQGPEFLTYFQNEAQLEKSRLLSDRFSAERPKGSFSTLEIQRTEQGDSAMYLCASSETRETVYNEQFFGPGTRLTVL.

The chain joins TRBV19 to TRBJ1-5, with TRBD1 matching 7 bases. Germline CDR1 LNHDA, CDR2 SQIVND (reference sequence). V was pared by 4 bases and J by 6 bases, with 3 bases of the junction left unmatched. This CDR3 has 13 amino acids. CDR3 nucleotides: TGTGCCAGTAGTACCCGACAGGGTCAGCCCCAGCATTTT. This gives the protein CASSTRQGQPQHF.

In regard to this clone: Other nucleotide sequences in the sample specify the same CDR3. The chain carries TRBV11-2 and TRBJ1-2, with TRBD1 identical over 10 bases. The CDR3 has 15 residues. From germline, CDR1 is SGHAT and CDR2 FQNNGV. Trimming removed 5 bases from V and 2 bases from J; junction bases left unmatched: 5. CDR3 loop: CASSPPGQGNYGYTF. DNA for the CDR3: TGTGCCAGCAGCCCTCCGGGACAGGGGAACTATGGCTACACCTTC. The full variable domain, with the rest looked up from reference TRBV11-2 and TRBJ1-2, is EAGVAQSPRYKIIEKRQSVAFWCNPISGHATLYWYQQILGQGPKLLIQFQNNGVVDDSQLPKDRFSAERLKGVDSTLKIQPAKLEDSAVYLCASSPPGQGNYGYTFGSGTRLTVV.

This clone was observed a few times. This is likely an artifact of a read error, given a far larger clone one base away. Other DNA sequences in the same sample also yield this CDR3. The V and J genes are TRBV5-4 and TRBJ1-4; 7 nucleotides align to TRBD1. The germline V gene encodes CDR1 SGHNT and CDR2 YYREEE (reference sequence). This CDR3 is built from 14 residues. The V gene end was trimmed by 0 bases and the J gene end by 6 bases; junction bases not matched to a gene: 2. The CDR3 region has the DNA TGTGCCAGCAGCTTGGGAGGGGGCGATGAAAAACTGTTTTTT. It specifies CASSLGGGDEKLFF.

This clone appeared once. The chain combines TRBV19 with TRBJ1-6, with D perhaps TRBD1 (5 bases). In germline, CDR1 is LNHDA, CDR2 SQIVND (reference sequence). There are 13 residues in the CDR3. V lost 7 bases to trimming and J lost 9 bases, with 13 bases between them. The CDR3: CASTAGGSSPLHF. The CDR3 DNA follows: TGTGCCAGTACCGCGGGGGGGAGTTCACCCCTCCACTTT.

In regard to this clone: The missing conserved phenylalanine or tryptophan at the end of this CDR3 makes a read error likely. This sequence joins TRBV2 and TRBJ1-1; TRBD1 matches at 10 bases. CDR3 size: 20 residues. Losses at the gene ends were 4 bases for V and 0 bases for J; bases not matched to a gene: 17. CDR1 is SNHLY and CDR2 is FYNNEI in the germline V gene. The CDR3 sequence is CASSGPPHRQGAKLNTEAFL. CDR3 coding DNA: TGTGCCAGCAGTGGCCCCCCACATCGACAGGGGGCGAAGCTGAACACTGAAGCTTTCCTT.

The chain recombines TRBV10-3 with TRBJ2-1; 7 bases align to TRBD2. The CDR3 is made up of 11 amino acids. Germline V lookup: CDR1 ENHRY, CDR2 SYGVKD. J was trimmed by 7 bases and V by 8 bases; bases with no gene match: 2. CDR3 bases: TGTGCCATCGGCGGGGGAAATGAGCAGTTCTTC. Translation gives CAIGGGNEQFF.

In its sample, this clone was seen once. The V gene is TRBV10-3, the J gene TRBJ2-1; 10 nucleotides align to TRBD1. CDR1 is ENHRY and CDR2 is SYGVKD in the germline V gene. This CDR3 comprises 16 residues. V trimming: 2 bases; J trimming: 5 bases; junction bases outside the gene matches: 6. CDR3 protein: CAISEPGTGVHNEQFF. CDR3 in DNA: TGTGCCATCAGTGAGCCCGGGACAGGGGTCCACAATGAGCAGTTCTTC.

CDR3 DNA sequence: TGTGCCAGTACGTCCCCGACAGGGGGCGCGGGTTATAGCAATCAGCCCCAGCATTTT. Its protein is CASTSPTGGAGYSNQPQHF. The chain couples TRBV19 to TRBJ1-5; 10 positions agree with TRBD1. Germline values: CDR1 LNHDA, CDR2 SQIVND (reference sequence). The V segment lost 7 bases and the J segment 0 bases; nucleotides outside the gene matches: 15. The length of the CDR3 is 19 residues. The complete variable domain, with remaining parts taken from reference TRBV19 and TRBJ1-5, reads DGGITQSPKYLFRKEGQNVTLSCEQNLNHDAMYWYRQDPGQGLRLIYYSQIVNDFQKGDIAEGYSVSREKKESFPLTVTSAQKNPTAFYLCASTSPTGGAGYSNQPQHFGDGTRLSIL.

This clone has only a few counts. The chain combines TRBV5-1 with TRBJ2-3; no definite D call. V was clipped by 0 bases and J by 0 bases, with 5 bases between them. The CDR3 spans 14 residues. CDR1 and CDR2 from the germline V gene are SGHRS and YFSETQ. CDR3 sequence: CASSLGASTDTQYF. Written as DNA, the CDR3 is TGCGCCAGCAGCTTGGGAGCTAGCACAGATACGCAGTATTTT.

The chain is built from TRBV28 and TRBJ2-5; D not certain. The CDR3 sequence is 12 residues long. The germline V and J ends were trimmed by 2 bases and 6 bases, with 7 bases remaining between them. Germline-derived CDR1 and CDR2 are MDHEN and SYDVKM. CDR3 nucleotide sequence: TGTGCCAGCAGTTTAACTCTTCAGACCCAGTACTTC. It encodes CASSLTLQTQYF.

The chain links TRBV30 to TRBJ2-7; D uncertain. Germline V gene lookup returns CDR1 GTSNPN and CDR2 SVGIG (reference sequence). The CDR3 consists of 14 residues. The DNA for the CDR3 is TGTGCTTTTTTCAAGGAGAAGGCGGCATACGAGCAGTACTTC. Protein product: CAFFKEKAAYEQYF.

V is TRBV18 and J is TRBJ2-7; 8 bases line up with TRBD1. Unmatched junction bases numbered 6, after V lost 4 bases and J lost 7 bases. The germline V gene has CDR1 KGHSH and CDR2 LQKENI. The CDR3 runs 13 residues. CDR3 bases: TGTGCCAGCTCACAAGACAGGGGACAGGAGCAGTACTTC. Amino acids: CASSQDRGQEQYF.

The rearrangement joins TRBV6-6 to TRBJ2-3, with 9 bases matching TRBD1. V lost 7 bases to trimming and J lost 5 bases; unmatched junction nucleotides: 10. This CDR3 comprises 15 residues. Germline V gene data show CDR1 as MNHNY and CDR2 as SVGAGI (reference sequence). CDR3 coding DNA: TGTGCCAGCAACCACGGACAGGGGAAAAAAGATACGCAGTATTTT. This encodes CASNHGQGKKDTQYF.

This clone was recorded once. This CDR3 is CASSLGRGQDTEAFF. CDR3 nucleotides: TGTGCCAGCAGCTTAGGCAGGGGGCAGGACACTGAAGCTTTCTTT. This chain links TRBV11-3 with TRBJ1-1; 8 bases align to TRBD1. CDR3 size: 15 residues. Germline loops: CDR1 SGHNT, CDR2 YENEEA. J gave up 3 bases and V 1 base, and 4 bases lay outside the gene matches.

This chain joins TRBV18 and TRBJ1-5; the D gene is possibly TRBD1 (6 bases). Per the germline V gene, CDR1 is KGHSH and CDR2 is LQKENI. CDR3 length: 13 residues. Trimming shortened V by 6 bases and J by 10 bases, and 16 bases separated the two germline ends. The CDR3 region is CASSPGTFEPQHF. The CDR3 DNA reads TGTGCCAGCTCCCCCGGGACATTCGAACCCCAGCATTTT.

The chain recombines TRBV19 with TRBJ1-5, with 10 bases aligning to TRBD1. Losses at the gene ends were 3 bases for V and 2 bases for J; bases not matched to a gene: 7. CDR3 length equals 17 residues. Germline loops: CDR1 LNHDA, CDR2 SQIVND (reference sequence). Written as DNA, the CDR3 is TGTGCCAGTAGTATTTCTCGAGGGACAGGGGGCAATCAGCCCCAGCATTTT. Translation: CASSISRGTGGNQPQHF. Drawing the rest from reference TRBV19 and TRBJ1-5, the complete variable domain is DGGITQSPKYLFRKEGQNVTLSCEQNLNHDAMYWYRQDPGQGLRLIYYSQIVNDFQKGDIAEGYSVSREKKESFPLTVTSAQKNPTAFYLCASSISRGTGGNQPQHFGDGTRLSIL.

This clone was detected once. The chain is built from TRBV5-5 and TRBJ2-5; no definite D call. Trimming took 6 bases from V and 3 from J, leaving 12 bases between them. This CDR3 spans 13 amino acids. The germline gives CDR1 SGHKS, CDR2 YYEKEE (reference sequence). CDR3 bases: TGTGCCAGCACCCCCCTAACGGAAGAGACCCAGTACTTC. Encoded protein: CASTPLTEETQYF.

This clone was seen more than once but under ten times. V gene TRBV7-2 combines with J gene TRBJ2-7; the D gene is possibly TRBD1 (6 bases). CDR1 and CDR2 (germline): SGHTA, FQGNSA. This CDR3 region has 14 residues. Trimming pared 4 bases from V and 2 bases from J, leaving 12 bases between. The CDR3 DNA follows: TGTGCCAGCAGCTCGGACAGCGGACCCTACGAGCAGTACTTC. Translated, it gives CASSSDSGPYEQYF.

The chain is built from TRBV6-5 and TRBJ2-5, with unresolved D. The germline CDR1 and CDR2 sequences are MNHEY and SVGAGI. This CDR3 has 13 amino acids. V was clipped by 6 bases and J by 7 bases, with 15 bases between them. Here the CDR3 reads CASRRHAPGTQYF. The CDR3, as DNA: TGTGCCAGCAGAAGACATGCCCCTGGGACCCAGTACTTC.

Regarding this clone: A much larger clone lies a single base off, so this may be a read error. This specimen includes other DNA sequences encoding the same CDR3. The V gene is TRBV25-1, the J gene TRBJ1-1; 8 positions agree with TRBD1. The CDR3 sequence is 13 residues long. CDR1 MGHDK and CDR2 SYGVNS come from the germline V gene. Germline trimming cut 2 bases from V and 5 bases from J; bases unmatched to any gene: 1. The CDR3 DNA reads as TGTGCCAGCAGTGAAACAGGGGGGACTGAAGCTTTCTTT. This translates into CASSETGGTEAFF.